This TCR beta chain was sequenced for a study of T cells in Graves' hyperthyroidism and ophthalmopathy. In the study overall: At initial diagnosis, before any treatment had begun, peripheral blood was obtained.

Template material for amplifying TCR beta CDR3 regions consisted of RNA transcripts. TCR CDR3 regions were first amplified by RT-PCR with HTBI primers. TCRdb re-called the multiplex PCR reads through MiXCR, storing one row per CDR3 protein. The profile shows around 620,000 distinct CDR3 sequences, 14% of them singletons. Patients showing uncontrolled infection, other autoimmune disease, pregnancy or lactation were ineligible. This clonotype appeared many times. Its antigen is not known. Whole-study results and caveats: Blood held most thyroid clonotypes expanded above 0.001 frequency. Ophthalmopathy could be told apart from stable hyperthyroidism with a 13 V-J model.

Per the germline V gene, CDR1 is SGHNT and CDR2 is YENEEA. This CDR3 has 17 amino acids. V gave up 4 bases and J gave up 9 bases; unmatched junction bases: 15. This chain uses TRBV11-3 with TRBJ2-1, with TRBD2 matching over 10 bases. The clonotype comes from a woman under 30 with Graves' ophthalmopathy. The sequencing input was blood. The CDR3 DNA is TGTGCCAGCAGCTCTAGAACTAGCGGGATCCTCCAGGGTGAGCAGTTCTTC. Encoded protein: CASSSRTSGILQGEQFF.